This TCR beta chain was documented in a study of T cell clones after liver transplantation. Turning to the study itself: Subjects received no induction therapy and standard immunosuppression until randomization at 12-24 months post-transplant. Samples came pre-transplant, pre-randomization before withdrawal, and post-randomization after withdrawal ended. Broader study findings: Small, mixed patient groups and varying post-transplant times limit these conclusions.

The CDR3 spans 15 residues. J gave up 4 bases and V 5 bases, and 6 bases lay outside the gene matches. The germline gives CDR1 WNHNN, CDR2 SYGVQD (reference sequence). Comments on this clone: Its cognate antigen is unknown.

Here immunoSEQ multiplex PCR was the method, and the copy in TCRdb shows in-frame clones only, minus some. The sample shows fewer than 110,000 clones, about 80% of them seen only once. The chain employs TRBV10-1 and TRBJ2-3, with 10 bases fitting TRBD2. The source was CD4+ T cells from blood, collected 47 months after liver transplant. The sequence came from a human patient who received a liver transplant. Some T cells may have originated in the graft donor. The CDR3 nucleotides are TGCGCCAGCAGTTCTACCGGGACTAGCGCAGATACGCAGTATTTT. Its translation is CASSSTGTSADTQYF.